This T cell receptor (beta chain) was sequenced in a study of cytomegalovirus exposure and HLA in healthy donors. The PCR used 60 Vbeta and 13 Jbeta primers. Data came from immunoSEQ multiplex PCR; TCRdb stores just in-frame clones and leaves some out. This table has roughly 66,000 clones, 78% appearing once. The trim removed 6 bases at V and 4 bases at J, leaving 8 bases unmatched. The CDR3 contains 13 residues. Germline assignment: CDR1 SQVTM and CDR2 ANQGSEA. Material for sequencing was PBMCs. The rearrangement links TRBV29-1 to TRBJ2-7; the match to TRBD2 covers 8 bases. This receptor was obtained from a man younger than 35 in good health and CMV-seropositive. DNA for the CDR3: TGCAGCGTCATGCCGGGAGGGGATTACGAGCAGTACTTC. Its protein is CSVMPGGDYEQYF.